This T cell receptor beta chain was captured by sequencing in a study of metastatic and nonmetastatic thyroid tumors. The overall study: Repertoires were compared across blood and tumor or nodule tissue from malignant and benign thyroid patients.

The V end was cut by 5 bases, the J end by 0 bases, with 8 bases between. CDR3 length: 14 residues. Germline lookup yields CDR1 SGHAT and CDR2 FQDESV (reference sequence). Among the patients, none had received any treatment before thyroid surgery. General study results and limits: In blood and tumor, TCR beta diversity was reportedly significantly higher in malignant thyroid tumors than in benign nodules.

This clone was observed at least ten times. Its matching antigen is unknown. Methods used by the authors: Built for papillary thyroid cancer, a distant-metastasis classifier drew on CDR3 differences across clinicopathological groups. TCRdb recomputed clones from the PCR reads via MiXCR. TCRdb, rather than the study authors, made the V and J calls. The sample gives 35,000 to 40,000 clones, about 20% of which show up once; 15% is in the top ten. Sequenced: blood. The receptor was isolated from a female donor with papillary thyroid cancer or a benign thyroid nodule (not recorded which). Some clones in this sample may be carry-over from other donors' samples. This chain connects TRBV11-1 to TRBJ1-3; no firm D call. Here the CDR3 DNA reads TGTGCCAGCAGCCTGGAGATCTCTGGAAACACCATATATTTT. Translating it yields CASSLEISGNTIYF.